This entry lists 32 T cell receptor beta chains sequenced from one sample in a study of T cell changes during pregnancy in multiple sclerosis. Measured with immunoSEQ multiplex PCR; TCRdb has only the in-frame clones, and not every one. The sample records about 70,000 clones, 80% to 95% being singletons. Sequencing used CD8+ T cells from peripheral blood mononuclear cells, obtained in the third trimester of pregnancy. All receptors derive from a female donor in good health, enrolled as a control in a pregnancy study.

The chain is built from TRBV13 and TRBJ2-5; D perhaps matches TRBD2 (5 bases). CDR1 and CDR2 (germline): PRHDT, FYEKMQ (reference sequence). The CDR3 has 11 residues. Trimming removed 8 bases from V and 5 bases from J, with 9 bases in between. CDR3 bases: TGTGCCAGCGGAGAGCGGGAGACCCAGTACTTC. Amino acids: CASGERETQYF.

For the CDR3, the DNA is TGTGCCAGCAGCTTATTTTACAGGACCCTTTCCTACGAGCAGTACTTC. Translated: CASSLFYRTLSYEQYF. The chain joins TRBV5-6 to TRBJ2-7; D is perhaps TRBD1 (5 bases). Germline loops: CDR1 SGHDT, CDR2 YYEEEE. V shed 2 bases and J shed 1 base, with 16 bases lying between them. CDR3 length: 16 residues.

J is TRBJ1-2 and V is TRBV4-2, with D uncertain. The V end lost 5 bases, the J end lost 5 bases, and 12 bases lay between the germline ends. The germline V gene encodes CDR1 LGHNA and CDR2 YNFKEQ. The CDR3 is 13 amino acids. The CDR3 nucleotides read TGTGCCAGCAGCTCCTACGGGGTTTATGGCTACACCTTC. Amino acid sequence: CASSSYGVYGYTF.

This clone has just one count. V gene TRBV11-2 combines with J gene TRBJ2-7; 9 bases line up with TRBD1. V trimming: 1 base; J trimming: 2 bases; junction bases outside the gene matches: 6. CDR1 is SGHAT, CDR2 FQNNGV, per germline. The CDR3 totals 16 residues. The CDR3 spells CASSLGGTGSPYEQYF. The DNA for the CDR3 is TGTGCCAGCAGCTTAGGCGGGACAGGGTCCCCCTACGAGCAGTACTTC.

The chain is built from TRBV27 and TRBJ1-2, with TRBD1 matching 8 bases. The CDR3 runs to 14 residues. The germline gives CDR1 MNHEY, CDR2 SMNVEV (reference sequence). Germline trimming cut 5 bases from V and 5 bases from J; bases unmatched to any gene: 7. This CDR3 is CASSAQGASYGYTF. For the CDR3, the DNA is TGTGCCAGCAGTGCCCAGGGGGCTTCGTATGGCTACACCTTC.

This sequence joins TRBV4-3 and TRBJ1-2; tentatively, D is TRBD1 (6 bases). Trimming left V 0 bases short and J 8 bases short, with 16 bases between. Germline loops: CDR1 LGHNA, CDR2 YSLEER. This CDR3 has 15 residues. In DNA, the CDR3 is TGCGCCAGCAGCCAAGATGCCAGGGGTGTGGAGGGCTACACCTTC. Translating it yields CASSQDARGVEGYTF.

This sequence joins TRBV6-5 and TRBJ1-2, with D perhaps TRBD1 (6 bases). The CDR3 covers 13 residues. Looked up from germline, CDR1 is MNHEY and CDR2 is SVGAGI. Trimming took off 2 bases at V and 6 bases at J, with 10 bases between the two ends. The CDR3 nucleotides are TGTGCCAGCAGTTACAAACAGGGCCATGGCTACACCTTC. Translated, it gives CASSYKQGHGYTF.

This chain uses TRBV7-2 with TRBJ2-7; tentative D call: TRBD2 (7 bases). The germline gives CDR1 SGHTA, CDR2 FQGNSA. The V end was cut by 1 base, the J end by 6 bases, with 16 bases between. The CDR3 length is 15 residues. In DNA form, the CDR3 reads TGTGCCAGCAGCTTAGTCGTCGGGGGGCACGGCGAGCAGTACTTC. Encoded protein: CASSLVVGGHGEQYF.

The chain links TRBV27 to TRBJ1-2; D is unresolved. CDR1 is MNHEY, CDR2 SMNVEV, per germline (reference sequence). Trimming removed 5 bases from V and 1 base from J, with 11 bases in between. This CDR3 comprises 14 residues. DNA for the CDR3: TGTGCCAGCAGTCCCTCGCAGATTAACTATGGCTACACCTTC. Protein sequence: CASSPSQINYGYTF.

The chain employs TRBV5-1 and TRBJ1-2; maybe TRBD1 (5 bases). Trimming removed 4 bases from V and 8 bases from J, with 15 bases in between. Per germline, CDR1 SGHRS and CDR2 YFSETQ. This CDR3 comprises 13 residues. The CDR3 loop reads CASSPTGGLGYTF. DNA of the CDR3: TGCGCCAGCAGCCCTACAGGAGGGTTGGGCTACACCTTC. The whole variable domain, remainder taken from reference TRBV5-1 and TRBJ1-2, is KAGVTQTPRYLIKTRGQQVTLSCSPISGHRSVSWYQQTPGQGLQFLFEYFSETQRNKGNFPGRFSGRQFSNSRSEMNVSTLELGDSALYLCASSPTGGLGYTFGSGTRLTVV.

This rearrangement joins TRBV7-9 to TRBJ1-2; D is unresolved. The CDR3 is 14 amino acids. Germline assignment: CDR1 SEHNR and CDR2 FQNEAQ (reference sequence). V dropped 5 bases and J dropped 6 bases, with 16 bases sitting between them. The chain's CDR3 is CASSPPYRDHGYTF. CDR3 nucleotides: TGTGCCAGCAGCCCACCATACCGGGATCATGGCTACACCTTC.

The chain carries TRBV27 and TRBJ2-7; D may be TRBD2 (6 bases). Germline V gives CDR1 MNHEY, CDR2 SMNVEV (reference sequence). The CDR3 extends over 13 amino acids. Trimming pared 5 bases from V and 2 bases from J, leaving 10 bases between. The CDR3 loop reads CASSPGLAYEQYF. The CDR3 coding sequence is TGTGCCAGCAGTCCGGGACTCGCCTACGAGCAGTACTTC.

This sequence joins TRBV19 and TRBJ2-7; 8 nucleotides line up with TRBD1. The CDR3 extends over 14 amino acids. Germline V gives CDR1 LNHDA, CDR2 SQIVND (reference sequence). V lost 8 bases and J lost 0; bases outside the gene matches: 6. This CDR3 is CASAGTGLSYEQYF. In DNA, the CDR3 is TGTGCCAGTGCAGGGACAGGCCTCTCCTACGAGCAGTACTTC. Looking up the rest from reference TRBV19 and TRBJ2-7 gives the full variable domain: DGGITQSPKYLFRKEGQNVTLSCEQNLNHDAMYWYRQDPGQGLRLIYYSQIVNDFQKGDIAEGYSVSREKKESFPLTVTSAQKNPTAFYLCASAGTGLSYEQYFGPGTRLTVT.

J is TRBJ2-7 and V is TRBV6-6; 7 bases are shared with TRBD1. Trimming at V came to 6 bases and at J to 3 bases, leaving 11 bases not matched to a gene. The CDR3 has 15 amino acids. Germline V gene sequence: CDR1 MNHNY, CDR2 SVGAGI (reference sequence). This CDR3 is CASSHSRDSLYEQYF. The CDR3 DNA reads TGTGCCAGCAGCCACAGCCGGGACAGCCTCTACGAGCAGTACTTC.

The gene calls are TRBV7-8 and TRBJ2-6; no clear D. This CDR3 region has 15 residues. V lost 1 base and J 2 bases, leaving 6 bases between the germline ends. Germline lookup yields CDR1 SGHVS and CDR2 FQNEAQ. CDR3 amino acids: CASSLGSTGANVLTF. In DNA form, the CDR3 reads TGTGCCAGCAGCTTAGGGTCTACTGGGGCCAACGTCCTGACTTTC. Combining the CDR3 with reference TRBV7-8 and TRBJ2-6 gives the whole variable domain GAGVSQSPRYKVAKRGQDVALRCDPISGHVSLFWYQQALGQGPEFLTYFQNEAQLDKSGLPSDRFFAERPEGSVSTLKIQRTQQEDSAVYLCASSLGSTGANVLTFGAGSRLTVL.

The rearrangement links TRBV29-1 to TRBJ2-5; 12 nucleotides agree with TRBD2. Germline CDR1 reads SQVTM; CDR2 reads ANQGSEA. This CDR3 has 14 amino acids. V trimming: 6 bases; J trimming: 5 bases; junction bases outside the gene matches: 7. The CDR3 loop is CSVGLAGTGETQYF. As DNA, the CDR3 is TGCAGCGTCGGACTAGCGGGGACCGGTGAGACCCAGTACTTC.

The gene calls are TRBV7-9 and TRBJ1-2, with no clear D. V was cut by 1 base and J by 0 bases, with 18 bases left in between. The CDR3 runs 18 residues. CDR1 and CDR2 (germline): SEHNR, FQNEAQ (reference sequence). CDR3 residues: CASSLVGSGAGSNYGYTF. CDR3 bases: TGTGCCAGCAGCTTAGTTGGGAGTGGCGCCGGTTCTAACTATGGCTACACCTTC. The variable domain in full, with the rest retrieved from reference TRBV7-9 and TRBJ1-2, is DTGVSQNPRHKITKRGQNVTFRCDPISEHNRLYWYRQTLGQGPEFLTYFQNEAQLEKSRLLSDRFSAERPKGSFSTLEIQRTEQGDSAMYLCASSLVGSGAGSNYGYTFGSGTRLTVV.

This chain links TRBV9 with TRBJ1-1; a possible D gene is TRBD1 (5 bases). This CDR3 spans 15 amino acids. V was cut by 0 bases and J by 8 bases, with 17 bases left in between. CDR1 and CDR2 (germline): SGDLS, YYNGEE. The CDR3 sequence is CASSVERGGGEEAFF. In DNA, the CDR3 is TGTGCCAGCAGCGTAGAGCGGGGGGGAGGGGAGGAAGCTTTCTTT. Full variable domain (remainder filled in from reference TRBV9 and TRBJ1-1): DSGVTQTPKHLITATGQRVTLRCSPRSGDLSVYWYQQSLDQGLQFLIQYYNGEERAKGNILERFSAQQFPDLHSELNLSSLELGDSALYFCASSVERGGGEEAFFGQGTRLTVV.

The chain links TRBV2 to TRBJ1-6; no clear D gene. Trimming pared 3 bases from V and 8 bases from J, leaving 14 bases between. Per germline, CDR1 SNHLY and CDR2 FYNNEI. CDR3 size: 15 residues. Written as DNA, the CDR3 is TGTGCCAGCAGTGAGTGGAGGGATGTTGATTCACCCCTCCACTTT. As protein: CASSEWRDVDSPLHF. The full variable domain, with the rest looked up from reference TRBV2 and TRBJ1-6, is EPEVTQTPSHQVTQMGQEVILRCVPISNHLYFYWYRQILGQKVEFLVSFYNNEISEKSEIFDDQFSVERPDGSNFTLKIRSTKLEDSAMYFCASSEWRDVDSPLHFGNGTRLTVT.

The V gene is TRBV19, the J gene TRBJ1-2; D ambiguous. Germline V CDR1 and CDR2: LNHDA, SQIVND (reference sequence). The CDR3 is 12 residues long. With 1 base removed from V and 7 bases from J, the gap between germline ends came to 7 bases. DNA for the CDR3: TGTGCCAGTAGTATAGGATGGAGTGGCTACACCTTC. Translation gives CASSIGWSGYTF. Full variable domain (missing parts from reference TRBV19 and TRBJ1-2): DGGITQSPKYLFRKEGQNVTLSCEQNLNHDAMYWYRQDPGQGLRLIYYSQIVNDFQKGDIAEGYSVSREKKESFPLTVTSAQKNPTAFYLCASSIGWSGYTFGSGTRLTVV.

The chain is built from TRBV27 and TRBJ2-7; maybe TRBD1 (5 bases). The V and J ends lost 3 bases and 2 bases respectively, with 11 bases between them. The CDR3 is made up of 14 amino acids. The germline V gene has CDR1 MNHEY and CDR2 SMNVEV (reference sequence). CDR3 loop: CASSFVGAAYEQYF. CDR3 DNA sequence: TGTGCCAGCAGTTTTGTTGGGGCAGCCTACGAGCAGTACTTC.

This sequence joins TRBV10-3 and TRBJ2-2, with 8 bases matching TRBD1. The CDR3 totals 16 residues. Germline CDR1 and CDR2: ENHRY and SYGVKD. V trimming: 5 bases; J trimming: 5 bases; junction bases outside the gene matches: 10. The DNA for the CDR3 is TGTGCCATCAGTCCGCCGGACAGGGCGGAAACCGGGGAGCTGTTTTTT. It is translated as CAISPPDRAETGELFF.

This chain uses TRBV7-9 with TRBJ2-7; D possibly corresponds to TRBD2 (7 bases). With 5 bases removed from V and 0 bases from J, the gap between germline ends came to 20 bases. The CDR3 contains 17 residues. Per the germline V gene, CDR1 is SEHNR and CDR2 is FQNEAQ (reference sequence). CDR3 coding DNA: TGTGCCAGCAGCCCCCGTGTGGCGGGGGCCTTCTCCTACGAGCAGTACTTC. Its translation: CASSPRVAGAFSYEQYF.

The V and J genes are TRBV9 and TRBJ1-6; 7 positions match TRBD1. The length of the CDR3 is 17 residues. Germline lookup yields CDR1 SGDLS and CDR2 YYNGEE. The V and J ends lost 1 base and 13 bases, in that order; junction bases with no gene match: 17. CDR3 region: CASSVNSGQARISPLHF. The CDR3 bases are TGTGCCAGCAGCGTAAATTCCGGACAGGCTCGTATTTCGCCCCTCCACTTT.

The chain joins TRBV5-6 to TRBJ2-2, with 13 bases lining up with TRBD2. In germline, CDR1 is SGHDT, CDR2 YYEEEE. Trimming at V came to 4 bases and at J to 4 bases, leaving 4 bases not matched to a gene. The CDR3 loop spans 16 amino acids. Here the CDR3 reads CASSQGLAGFTGELFF. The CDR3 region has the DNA TGTGCCAGCAGCCAGGGACTAGCGGGGTTCACCGGGGAGCTGTTTTTT.

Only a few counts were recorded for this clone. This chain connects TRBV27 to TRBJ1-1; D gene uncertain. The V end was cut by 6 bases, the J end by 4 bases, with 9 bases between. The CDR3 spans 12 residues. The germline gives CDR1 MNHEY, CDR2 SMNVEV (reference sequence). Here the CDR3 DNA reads TGTGCCAGCAGCTCGCGGAGCACTGAAGCTTTCTTT. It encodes CASSSRSTEAFF.

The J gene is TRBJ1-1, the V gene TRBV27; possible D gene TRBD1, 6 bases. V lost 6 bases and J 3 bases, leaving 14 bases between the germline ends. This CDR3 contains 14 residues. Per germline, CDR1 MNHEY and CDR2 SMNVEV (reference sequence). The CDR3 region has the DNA TGTGCCAGCAGACAGGGTGTGGGGGACACTGAAGCTTTCTTT. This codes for CASRQGVGDTEAFF.

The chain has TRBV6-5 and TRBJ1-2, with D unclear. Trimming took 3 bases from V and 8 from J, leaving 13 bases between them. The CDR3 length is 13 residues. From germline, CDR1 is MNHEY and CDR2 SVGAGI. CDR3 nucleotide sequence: TGTGCCAGCAGTTATGATAGTTTGAGCGGCTACACCTTC. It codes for CASSYDSLSGYTF.

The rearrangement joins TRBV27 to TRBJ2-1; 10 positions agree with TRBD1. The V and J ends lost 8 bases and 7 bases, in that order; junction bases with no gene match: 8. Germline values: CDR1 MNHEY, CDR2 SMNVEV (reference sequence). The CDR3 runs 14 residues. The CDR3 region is CASSGTGAGNEQFF. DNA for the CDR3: TGTGCCAGCTCTGGGACAGGGGCTGGGAATGAGCAGTTCTTC.

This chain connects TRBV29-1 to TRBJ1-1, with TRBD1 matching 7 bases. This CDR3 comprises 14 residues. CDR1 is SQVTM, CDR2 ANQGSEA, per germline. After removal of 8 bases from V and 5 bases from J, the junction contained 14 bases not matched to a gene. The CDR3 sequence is CSTEEGTGVTEAFF. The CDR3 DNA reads TGCAGCACCGAAGAGGGAACAGGGGTGACTGAAGCTTTCTTT.

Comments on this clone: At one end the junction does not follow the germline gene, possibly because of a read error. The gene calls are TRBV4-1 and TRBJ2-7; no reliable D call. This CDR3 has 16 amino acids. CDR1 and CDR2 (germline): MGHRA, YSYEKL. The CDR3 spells CTSSQDSRFEVYEQYF. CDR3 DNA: TGCACCAGCAGCCAAGATTCGCGGTTTGAAGTCTACGAGCAGTACTTC.

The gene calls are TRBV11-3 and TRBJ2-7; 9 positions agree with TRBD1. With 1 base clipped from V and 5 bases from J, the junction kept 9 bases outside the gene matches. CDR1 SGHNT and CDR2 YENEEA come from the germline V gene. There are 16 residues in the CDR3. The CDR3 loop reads CASSLGVGTGTHEQYF. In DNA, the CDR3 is TGTGCCAGCAGCTTAGGCGTGGGGACAGGGACCCACGAGCAGTACTTC. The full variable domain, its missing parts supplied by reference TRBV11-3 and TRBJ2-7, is EAGVVQSPRYKIIEKKQPVAFWCNPISGHNTLYWYLQNLGQGPELLIRYENEEAVDDSQLPKDRFSAERLKGVDSTLKIQPAELGDSAVYLCASSLGVGTGTHEQYFGPGTRLTVT.